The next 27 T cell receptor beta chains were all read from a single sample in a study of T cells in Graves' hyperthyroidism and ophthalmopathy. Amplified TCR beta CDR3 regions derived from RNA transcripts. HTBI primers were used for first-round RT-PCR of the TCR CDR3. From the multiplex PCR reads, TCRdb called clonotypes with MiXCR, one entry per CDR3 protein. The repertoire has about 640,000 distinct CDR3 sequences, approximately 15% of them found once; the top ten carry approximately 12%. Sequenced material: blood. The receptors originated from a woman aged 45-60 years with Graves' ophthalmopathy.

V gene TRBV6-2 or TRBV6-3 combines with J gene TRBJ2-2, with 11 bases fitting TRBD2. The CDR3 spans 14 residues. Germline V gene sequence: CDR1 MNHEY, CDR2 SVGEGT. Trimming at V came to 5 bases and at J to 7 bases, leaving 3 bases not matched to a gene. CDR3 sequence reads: CASSLAGGFGELFF. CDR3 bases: TGTGCCAGCAGTCTAGCGGGAGGTTTCGGGGAGCTGTTTTTT.

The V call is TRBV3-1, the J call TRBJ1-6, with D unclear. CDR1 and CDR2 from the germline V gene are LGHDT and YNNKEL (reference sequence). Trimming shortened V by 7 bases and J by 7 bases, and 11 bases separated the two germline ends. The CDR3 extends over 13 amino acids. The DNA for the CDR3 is TGTGCCAGCAAAGAGGCACGGAATTCACCCCTCCACTTT. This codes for CASKEARNSPLHF.

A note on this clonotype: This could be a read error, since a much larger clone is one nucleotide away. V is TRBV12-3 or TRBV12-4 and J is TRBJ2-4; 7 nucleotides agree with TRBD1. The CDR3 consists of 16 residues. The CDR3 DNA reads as TGTGTCAGCAGTTTAGATCTCGCAGGGGGATCGGTCATTCAGTACTTC. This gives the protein CVSSLDLAGGSVIQYF.

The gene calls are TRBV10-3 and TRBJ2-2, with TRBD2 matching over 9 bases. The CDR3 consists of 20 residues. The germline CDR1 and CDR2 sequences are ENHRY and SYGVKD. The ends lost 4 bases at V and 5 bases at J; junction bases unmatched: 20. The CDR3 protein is CAISGRPNSPSGLATGELFF. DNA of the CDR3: TGTGCCATCAGTGGACGACCTAACAGTCCCTCGGGACTAGCTACCGGGGAGCTGTTTTTT.

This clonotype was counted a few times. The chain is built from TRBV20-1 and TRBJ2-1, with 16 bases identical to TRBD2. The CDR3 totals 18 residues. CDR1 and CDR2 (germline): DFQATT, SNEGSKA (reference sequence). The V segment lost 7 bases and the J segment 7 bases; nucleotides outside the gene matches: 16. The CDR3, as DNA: TGCAGTGTTCCCCCCCCGAGAGGGACTAGCGGGAGGGGAAATGAGCAGTTCTTC. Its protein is CSVPPPRGTSGRGNEQFF.

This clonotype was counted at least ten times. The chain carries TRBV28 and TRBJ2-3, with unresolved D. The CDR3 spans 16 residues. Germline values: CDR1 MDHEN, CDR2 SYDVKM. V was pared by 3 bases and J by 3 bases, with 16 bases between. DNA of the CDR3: TGTGCCAGCAGTTTCGGAGTCGGAGCCATGACAGATACGCAGTATTTT. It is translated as CASSFGVGAMTDTQYF.

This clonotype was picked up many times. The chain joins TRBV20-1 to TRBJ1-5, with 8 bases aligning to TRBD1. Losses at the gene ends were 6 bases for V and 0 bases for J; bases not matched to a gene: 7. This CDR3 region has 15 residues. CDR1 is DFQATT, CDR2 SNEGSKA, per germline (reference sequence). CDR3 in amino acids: CSAIDRGYSNQPQHF. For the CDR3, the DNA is TGCAGTGCAATCGACAGGGGATATAGCAATCAGCCCCAGCATTTT.

The CDR3 DNA follows: TGTGCCAGCAGCCAAGGGGGACCGGCGGGGGAGACCCAGTACTTC. It yields the protein CASSQGGPAGETQYF. The gene calls are TRBV7-3 and TRBJ2-5; D assignment may be TRBD1 or TRBD2 (6 bases each). This CDR3 has 15 amino acids. V shed 5 bases and J shed 5 bases, with 18 bases lying between them. Germline-derived CDR1 and CDR2 are SGHTA and FQGTGA.

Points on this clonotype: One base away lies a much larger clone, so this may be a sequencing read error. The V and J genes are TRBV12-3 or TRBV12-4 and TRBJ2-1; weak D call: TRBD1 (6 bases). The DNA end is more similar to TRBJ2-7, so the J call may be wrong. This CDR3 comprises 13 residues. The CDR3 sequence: CASTNERDNEQYF. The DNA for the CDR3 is TGTGCCAGCACCAACGAAAGGGACAATGAGCAGTACTTC.

CDR3 in DNA: TGTGCCAGCAGTCCTAGTCCGGGACTGGGGACCGGGGAGCTGTTTTTT. Translating gives CASSPSPGLGTGELFF. The chain links TRBV12-3 or TRBV12-4 to TRBJ2-2; D is possibly TRBD2 (6 bases). V lost 5 bases and J 5 bases, leaving 18 bases between the germline ends. The CDR3 is made up of 16 amino acids.

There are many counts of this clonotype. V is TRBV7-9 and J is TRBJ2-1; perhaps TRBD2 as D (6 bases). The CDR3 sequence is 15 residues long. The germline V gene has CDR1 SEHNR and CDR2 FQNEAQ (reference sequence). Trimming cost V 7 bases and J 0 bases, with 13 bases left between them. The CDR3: CASTSRGSSYNEQFF. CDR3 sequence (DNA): TGTGCCAGCACCTCCCGGGGGAGCTCCTACAATGAGCAGTTCTTC.

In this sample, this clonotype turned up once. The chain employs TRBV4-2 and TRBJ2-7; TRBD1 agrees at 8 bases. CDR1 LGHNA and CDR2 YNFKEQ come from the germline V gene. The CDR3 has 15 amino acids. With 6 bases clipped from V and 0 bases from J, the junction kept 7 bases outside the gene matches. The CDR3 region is CASRNTGGNSYEQYF. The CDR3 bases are TGTGCCAGCAGAAACACAGGGGGGAACTCCTACGAGCAGTACTTC.

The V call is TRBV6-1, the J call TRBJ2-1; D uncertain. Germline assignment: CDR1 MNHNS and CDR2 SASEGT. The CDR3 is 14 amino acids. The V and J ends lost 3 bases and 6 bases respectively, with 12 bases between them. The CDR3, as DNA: TGTGCCAGCAGTGATGTGGGGTTCGCCAATGAGCAGTTCTTC. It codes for CASSDVGFANEQFF.

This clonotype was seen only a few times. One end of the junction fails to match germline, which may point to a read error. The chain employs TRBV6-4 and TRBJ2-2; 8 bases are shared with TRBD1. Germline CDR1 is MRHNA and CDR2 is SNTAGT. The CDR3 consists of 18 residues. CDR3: CASSNSRGQEINTGELFF. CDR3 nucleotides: TGTGCCAGCAGTAACTCAAGGGGACAGGAGATTAACACCGGGGAGCTGTTTTTT.

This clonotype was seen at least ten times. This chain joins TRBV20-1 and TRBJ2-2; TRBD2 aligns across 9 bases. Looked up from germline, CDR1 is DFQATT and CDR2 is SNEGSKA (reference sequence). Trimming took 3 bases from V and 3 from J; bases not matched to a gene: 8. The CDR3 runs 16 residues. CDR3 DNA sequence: TGCAGTGCTAGCATCCCAGCGGGAGGAGACACCGGGGAGCTGTTTTTT. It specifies CSASIPAGGDTGELFF.

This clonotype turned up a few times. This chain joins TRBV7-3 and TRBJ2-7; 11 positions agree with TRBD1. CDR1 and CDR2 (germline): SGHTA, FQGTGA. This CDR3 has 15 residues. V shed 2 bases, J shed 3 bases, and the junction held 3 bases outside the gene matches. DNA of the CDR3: TGTGCCAGCAGCTTATTCGGGACAGGGGGCTACGAGCAGTACTTC. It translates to CASSLFGTGGYEQYF.

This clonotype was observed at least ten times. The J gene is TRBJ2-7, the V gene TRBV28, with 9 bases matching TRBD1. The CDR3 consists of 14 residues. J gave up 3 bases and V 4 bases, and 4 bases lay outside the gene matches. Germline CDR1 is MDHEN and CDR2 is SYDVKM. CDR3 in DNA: TGTGCCAGCAGTTGGGGGACAGGGAACTACGAGCAGTACTTC. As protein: CASSWGTGNYEQYF.

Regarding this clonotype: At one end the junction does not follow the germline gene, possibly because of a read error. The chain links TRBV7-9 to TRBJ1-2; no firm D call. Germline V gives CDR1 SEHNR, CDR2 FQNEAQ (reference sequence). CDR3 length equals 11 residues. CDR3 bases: TGTGCCAGCGGCTTTGGGTATGGCTACACCTTC. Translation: CASGFGYGYTF. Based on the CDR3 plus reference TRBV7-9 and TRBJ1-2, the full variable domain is DTGVSQNPRHKITKRGQNVTFRCDPISEHNRLYWYRQTLGQGPEFLTYFQNEAQLEKSRLLSDRFSAERPKGSFSTLEIQRTEQGDSAMYLCASGFGYGYTFGSGTRLTVV.

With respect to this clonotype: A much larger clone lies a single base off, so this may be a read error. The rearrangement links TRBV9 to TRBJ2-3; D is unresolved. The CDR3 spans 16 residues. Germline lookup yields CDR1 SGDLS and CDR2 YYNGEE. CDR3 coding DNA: TGTGCCGGCAGCGTACCACACTCTTCTAGCACAGATACGCAGTATTTT. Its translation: CAGSVPHSSSTDTQYF.

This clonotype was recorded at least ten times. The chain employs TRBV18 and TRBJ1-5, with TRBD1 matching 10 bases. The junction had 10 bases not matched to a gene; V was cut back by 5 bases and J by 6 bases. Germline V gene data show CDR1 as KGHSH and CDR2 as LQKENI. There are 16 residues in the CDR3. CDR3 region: CASSNSRDRGIQPQHF. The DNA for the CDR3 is TGTGCCAGCTCAAATTCCCGGGACAGGGGTATTCAGCCCCAGCATTTT.

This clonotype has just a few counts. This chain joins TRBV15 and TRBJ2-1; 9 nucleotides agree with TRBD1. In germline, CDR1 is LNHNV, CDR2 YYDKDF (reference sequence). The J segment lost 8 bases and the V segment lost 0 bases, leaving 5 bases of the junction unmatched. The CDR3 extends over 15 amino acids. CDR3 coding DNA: TGTGCCACCAGCAGAGACAGGGGACAGGGTTATGAGCAGTTCTTC. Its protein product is CATSRDRGQGYEQFF.

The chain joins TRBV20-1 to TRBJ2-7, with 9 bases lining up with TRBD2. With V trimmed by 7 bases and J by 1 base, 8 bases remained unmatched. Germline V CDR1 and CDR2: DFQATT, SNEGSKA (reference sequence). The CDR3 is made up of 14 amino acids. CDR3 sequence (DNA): TGCAGTGGGATTTCTCTAGCGGGGTCCTACGAGCAGTACTTC. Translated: CSGISLAGSYEQYF.

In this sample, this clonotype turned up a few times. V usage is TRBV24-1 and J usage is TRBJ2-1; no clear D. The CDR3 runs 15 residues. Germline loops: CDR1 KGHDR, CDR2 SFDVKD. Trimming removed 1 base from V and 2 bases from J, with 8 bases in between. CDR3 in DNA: TGTGCCACCAGTGATTTCAAGACCCCCTACAATGAGCAGTTCTTC. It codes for CATSDFKTPYNEQFF.

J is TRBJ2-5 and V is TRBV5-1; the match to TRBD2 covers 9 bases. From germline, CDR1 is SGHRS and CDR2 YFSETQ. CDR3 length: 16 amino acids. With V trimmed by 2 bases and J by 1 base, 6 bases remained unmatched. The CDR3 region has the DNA TGCGCCAGCAGCTTTCTAGCGGGATCTTCCCAAGAGACCCAGTACTTC. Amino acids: CASSFLAGSSQETQYF.

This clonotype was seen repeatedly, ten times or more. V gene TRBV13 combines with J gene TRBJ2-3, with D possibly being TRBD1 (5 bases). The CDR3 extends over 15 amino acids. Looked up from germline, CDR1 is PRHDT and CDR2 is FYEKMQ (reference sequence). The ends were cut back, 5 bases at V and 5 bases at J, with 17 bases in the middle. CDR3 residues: CASSPTVLAQDTQYF. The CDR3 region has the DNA TGTGCCAGCAGCCCGACAGTTCTGGCACAAGATACGCAGTATTTT.

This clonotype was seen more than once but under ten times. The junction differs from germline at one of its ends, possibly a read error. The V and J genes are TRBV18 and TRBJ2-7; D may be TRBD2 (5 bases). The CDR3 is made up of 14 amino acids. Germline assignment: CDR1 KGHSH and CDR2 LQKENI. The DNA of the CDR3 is TGTGCCAGCTCCCCACAACTTAGCGCCTACGAGCAGTACTTC. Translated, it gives CASSPQLSAYEQYF.

CDR3 region: CASSPRGVVDEQFF. CDR3 DNA sequence: TGTGCCAGCAGCCCCCGGGGGGTAGTTGATGAGCAGTTCTTC. V and J are TRBV9 and TRBJ2-1; 7 positions match TRBD2. Germline assignment: CDR1 SGDLS and CDR2 YYNGEE. The CDR3 is 14 amino acids. The trim removed 4 bases at V and 8 bases at J, leaving 9 bases unmatched.